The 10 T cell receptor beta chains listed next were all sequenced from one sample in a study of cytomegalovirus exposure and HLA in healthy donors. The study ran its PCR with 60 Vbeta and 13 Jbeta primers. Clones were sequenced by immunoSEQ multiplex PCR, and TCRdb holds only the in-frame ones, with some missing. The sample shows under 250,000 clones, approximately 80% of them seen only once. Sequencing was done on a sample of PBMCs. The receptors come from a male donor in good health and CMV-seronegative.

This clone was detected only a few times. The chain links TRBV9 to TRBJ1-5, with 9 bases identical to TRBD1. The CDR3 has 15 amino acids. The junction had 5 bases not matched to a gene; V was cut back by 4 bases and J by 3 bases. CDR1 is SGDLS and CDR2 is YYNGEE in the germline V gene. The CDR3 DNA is TGTGCCAGCAGCCCGGGACAGGGTGTCAATCAGCCCCAGCATTTT. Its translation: CASSPGQGVNQPQHF.

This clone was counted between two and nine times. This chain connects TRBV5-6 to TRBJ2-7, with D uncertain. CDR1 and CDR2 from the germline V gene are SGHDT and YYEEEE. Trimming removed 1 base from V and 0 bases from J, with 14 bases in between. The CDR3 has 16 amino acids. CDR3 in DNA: TGTGCCAGCAGCTTGATTAGCTTCACCTTCTCCTACGAGCAGTACTTC. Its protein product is CASSLISFTFSYEQYF.

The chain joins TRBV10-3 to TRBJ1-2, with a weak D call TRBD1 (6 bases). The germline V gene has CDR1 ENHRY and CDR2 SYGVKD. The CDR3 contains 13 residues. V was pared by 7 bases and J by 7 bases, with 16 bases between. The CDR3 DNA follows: TGTGCCATCACGGGGGGCGCCCCTATTGGCTACACCTTC. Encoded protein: CAITGGAPIGYTF.

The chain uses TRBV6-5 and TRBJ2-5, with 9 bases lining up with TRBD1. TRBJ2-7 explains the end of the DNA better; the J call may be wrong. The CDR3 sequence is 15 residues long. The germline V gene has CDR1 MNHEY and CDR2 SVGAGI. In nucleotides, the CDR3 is TGTGCCAGCAGTTACTCAGGGACAGGGTTCAACGAGCAGTACTTC. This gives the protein CASSYSGTGFNEQYF.

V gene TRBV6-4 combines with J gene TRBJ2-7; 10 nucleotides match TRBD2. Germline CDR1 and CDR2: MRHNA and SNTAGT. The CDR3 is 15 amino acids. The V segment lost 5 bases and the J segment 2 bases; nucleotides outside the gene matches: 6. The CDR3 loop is CASSPGGTSAYEQYF. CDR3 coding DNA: TGTGCCAGCAGTCCGGGGGGGACTAGCGCCTACGAGCAGTACTTC.

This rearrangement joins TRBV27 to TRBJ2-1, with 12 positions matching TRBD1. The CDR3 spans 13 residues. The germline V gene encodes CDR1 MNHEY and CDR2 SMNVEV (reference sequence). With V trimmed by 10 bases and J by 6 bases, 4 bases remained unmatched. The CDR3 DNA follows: TGTGCCATATGGGACAGGGGGCCCAATGAGCAGTTCTTC. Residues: CAIWDRGPNEQFF.

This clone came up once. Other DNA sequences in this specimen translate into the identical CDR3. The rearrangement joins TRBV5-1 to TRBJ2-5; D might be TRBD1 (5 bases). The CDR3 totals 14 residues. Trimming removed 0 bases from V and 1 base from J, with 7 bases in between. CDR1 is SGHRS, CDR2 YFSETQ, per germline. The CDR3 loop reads CASSLGTPQETQYF. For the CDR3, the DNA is TGCGCCAGCAGCTTGGGGACACCCCAAGAGACCCAGTACTTC.

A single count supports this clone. The CDR3 DNA reads as TGCGCCAGTATCGGGTCGGGGGTAATGAACACCGGGGAGCTGTTTTTT. It is translated as CASIGSGVMNTGELFF. The chain joins TRBV5-1 to TRBJ2-2, with a possible D match to TRBD2 (6 bases). The CDR3 sequence is 16 residues long. Trimming pared 8 bases from V and 1 base from J, leaving 18 bases between. The germline CDR1 and CDR2 sequences are SGHRS and YFSETQ.

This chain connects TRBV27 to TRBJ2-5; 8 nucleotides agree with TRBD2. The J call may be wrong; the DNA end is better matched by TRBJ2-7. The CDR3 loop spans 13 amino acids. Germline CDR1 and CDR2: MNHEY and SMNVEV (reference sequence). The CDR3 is CASSSGSRYEQYF. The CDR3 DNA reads TGTGCCAGCAGCAGCGGGAGTCGCTACGAGCAGTACTTC.

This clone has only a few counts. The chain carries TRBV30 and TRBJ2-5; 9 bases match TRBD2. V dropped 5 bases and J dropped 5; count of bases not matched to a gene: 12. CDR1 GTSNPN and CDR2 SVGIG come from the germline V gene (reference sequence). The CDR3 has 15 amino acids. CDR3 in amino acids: CAWGRNSGSGETQYF. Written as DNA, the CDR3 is TGTGCCTGGGGGAGGAATAGCGGGAGCGGGGAGACCCAGTACTTC.